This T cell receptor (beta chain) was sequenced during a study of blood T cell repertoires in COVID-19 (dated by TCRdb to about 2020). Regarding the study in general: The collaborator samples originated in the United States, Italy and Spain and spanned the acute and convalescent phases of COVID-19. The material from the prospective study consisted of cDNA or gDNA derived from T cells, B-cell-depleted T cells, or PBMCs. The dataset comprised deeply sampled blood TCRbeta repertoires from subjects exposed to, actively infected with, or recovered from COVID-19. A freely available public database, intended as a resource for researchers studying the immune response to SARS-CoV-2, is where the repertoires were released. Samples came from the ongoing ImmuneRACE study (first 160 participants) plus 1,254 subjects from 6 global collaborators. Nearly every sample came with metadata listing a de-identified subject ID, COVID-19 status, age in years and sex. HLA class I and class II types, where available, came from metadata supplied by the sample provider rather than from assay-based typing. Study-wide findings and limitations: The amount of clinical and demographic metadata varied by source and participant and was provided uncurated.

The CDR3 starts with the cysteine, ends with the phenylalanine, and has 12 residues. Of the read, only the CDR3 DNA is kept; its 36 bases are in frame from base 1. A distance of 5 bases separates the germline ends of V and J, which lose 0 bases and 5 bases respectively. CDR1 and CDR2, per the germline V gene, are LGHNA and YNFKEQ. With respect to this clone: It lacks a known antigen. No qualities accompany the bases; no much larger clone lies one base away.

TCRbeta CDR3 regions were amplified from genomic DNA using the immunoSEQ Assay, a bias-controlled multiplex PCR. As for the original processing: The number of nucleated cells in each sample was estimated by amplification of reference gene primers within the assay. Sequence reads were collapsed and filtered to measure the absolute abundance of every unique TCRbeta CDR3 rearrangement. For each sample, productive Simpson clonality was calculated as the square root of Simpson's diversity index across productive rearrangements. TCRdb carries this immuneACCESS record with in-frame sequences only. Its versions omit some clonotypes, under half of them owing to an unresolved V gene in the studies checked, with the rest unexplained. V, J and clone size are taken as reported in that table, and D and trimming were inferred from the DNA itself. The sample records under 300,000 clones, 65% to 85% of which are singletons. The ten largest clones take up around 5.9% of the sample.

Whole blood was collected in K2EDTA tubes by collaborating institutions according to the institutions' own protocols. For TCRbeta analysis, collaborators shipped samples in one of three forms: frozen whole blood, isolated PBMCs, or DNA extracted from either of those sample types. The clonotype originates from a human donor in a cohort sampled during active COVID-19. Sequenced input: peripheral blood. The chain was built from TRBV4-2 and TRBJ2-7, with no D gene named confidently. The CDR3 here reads CASSQDINEQYF. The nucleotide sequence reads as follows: TGTGCCAGCAGCCAAGATATAAACGAGCAGTACTTC.